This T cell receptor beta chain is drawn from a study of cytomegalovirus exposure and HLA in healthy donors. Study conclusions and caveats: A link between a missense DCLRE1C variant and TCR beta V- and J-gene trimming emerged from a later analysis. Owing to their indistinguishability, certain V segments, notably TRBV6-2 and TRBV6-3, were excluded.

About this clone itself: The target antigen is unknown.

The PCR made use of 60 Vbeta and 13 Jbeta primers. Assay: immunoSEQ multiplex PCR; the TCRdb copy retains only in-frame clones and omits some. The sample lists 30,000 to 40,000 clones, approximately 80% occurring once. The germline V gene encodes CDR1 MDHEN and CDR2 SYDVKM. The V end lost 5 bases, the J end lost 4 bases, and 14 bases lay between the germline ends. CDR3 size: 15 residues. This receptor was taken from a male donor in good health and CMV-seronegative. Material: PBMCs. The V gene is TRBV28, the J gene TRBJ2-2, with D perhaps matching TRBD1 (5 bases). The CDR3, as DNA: TGTGCCAGCAGTACCGCGACCAGGGTCACCGGGGAGCTGTTTTTT. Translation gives CASSTATRVTGELFF.